This entry lists 8 T cell receptor beta chains sequenced from one sample in a study of T-cell memory formation after mild COVID-19. Each CDR3 protein gets one entry after TCRdb re-called the 5' RACE reads with MiXCR. The sample carries 250,000 to 350,000 distinct CDR3 sequences, approximately 14% recorded once. The sample taken for sequencing was PBMCs or a T cell subset sorted from them (not recorded which). These receptor sequences come from a man between 18 and 35 years old who had mild COVID-19 (a few samples of this study predate the infection). Cell type and time point are not known.

This clonotype was found many times. The chain carries TRBV15 and TRBJ1-5; possible D gene TRBD1, 5 bases. V was clipped by 6 bases and J by 2 bases, with 14 bases between them. The CDR3 has 15 residues. Germline lookup yields CDR1 LNHNV and CDR2 YYDKDF (reference sequence). DNA for the CDR3: TGTGCCACCAGAGCTTCGGGGACGGGCAATCAGCCCCAGCATTTT. Protein product: CATRASGTGNQPQHF.

The table lists this clonotype with a few counts. The V gene is TRBV29-1, the J gene TRBJ2-7; TRBD2 matches at 12 bases. J lost 7 bases, V lost 1 base, and 8 bases had no gene match. The CDR3 has 15 amino acids. CDR1 and CDR2 from the germline V gene are SQVTM and ANQGSEA. The CDR3 coding sequence is TGCAGCGTTGAAGGGAGGACTAGCGGGGTACGGGAGCAGTACTTC. Its protein product is CSVEGRTSGVREQYF.

V and J are TRBV3-1 and TRBJ2-4; D perhaps matches TRBD1 (6 bases). Germline loops: CDR1 LGHDT, CDR2 YNNKEL (reference sequence). Trimming cost V 1 base and J 7 bases, with 23 bases left between them. This CDR3 comprises 18 residues. The CDR3 spells CASSQVTGGVLGGNIQYF. The DNA for the CDR3 is TGTGCCAGCAGCCAAGTAACCGGTGGGGTGCTAGGGGGTAACATTCAGTACTTC.

There are a few counts of this clonotype. The chain couples TRBV5-1 to TRBJ1-1; D perhaps matches TRBD1 (5 bases). CDR1 is SGHRS, CDR2 YFSETQ, per germline. The CDR3 extends over 14 amino acids. V lost 4 bases and J 1 base, leaving 11 bases between the germline ends. CDR3: CASSTSTENTEAFF. The CDR3, as DNA: TGCGCCAGCAGCACATCGACAGAGAACACTGAAGCTTTCTTT.

The chain is built from TRBV29-1 and TRBJ2-7; TRBD1 matches at 11 bases. After removal of 3 bases from V and 2 bases from J, the junction contained 6 bases not matched to a gene. CDR3 size: 15 residues. Germline CDR1 is SQVTM and CDR2 is ANQGSEA. CDR3 sequence: CSVDSGQGDTYEQYF. For the CDR3, the DNA is TGCAGCGTTGATTCGGGACAGGGGGACACCTACGAGCAGTACTTC.

This clonotype was seen only a few times. This chain connects TRBV7-8 to TRBJ2-1; D possibly corresponds to TRBD2 (5 bases). Germline lookup yields CDR1 SGHVS and CDR2 FQNEAQ. The germline V and J ends were trimmed by 1 base and 4 bases, with 8 bases remaining between them. This CDR3 has 14 amino acids. CDR3 in DNA: TGTGCCAGCAGCTTAGTCGGACTTTACAATGAGCAGTTCTTC. Translated, it gives CASSLVGLYNEQFF.

The chain employs TRBV6-2 or TRBV6-3 and TRBJ1-6, with 7 nucleotides matching TRBD1. The trim removed 6 bases at V and 8 bases at J, leaving 10 bases unmatched. CDR1 is MNHEY and CDR2 is SVGEGT in the germline V gene. The CDR3 runs 15 residues. The CDR3 spells CASRQGSAYDSPLHF. CDR3 nucleotide sequence: TGTGCCAGCAGACAGGGGTCTGCATATGATTCACCCCTCCACTTT.

The genes are TRBV4-1 and TRBJ2-2; D is perhaps TRBD2 (6 bases). CDR1 MGHRA and CDR2 YSYEKL come from the germline V gene. The V end lost 1 base, the J end lost 0 bases, and 12 bases lay between the germline ends. This CDR3 contains 17 residues. This CDR3 reads CASSQVSVAANTGELFF. In nucleotides, the CDR3 is TGCGCCAGCAGCCAAGTCAGTGTAGCGGCGAACACCGGGGAGCTGTTTTTT.